Below, 20 T cell receptor beta chains from the same sample are listed, as sequenced in a study of blood T cell repertoires in COVID-19. Data came from immunoSEQ multiplex PCR; TCRdb stores just in-frame clones and leaves some out. The sample has about 220,000 clones; 82% are singletons. Sample: PBMCs or T cells enriched from blood (not recorded which). These receptors originate from a woman aged 60 to 75 who had recovered from COVID-19.

The rearrangement joins TRBV13 to TRBJ2-7, with a possible D match to TRBD2 (5 bases). Germline values: CDR1 PRHDT, CDR2 FYEKMQ (reference sequence). Trimming left V 6 bases short and J 6 bases short, with 12 bases between. The CDR3 contains 12 residues. The CDR3 is CASSPGGSEQYF. CDR3 DNA: TGTGCCAGCAGTCCGGGCGGGTCCGAGCAGTACTTC.

The chain links TRBV5-1 to TRBJ1-6; 9 positions agree with TRBD1. The CDR3 has 16 residues. Per germline, CDR1 SGHRS and CDR2 YFSETQ. With 4 bases clipped from V and 6 bases from J, the junction kept 8 bases outside the gene matches. The CDR3 sequence: CASSTNRGLGNSPLHF. CDR3 DNA sequence: TGCGCCAGCAGCACCAACAGGGGGCTCGGTAATTCACCCCTCCACTTT.

The CDR3 bases are TGTGCCAGCAGTTTCGCTGTTCCCGGGACAGGGCGGCAGCCCCAGCATTTT. It is translated as CASSFAVPGTGRQPQHF. The rearrangement joins TRBV6-2 or TRBV6-3 to TRBJ1-5, with 9 bases identical to TRBD1. Germline V CDR1 and CDR2: MNHEY, SVGEGT. The CDR3 totals 17 residues. With 4 bases clipped from V and 7 bases from J, the junction kept 14 bases outside the gene matches.

The chain couples TRBV20-1 to TRBJ2-7; a weak D match, TRBD1 (5 bases). Germline V CDR1 and CDR2: DFQATT, SNEGSKA (reference sequence). Trimming took off 3 bases at V and 3 bases at J, with 15 bases between the two ends. This CDR3 is 14 amino acids long. The CDR3 sequence: CSASVPTELYEQYF. CDR3 in DNA: TGCAGTGCTAGTGTGCCGACAGAACTCTACGAGCAGTACTTC.

V usage is TRBV7-9 and J usage is TRBJ2-3; perhaps TRBD2 as D (5 bases). Germline V lookup: CDR1 SEHNR, CDR2 FQNEAQ (reference sequence). CDR3 length equals 18 residues. Trimming removed 5 bases at V and 1 base at J, with 22 bases between. The CDR3 protein is CASSRSSTRAVRTDTQYF. DNA of the CDR3: TGTGCCAGCAGCCGAAGTTCCACGCGAGCGGTCCGCACAGATACGCAGTATTTT.

This sequence joins TRBV5-1 and TRBJ2-2; 9 positions match TRBD2. V was clipped by 2 bases and J by 7 bases; unmatched bases: 9. The germline gives CDR1 SGHRS, CDR2 YFSETQ. The CDR3 consists of 16 residues. The CDR3 reads CASSFEVAGVNGELFF. The CDR3, as DNA: TGCGCCAGCAGCTTCGAGGTAGCGGGGGTGAACGGGGAGCTGTTTTTT.

This chain joins TRBV2 and TRBJ1-6; D is possibly TRBD1 (6 bases). This CDR3 has 14 residues. From germline, CDR1 is SNHLY and CDR2 FYNNEI. V lost 7 bases to trimming and J lost 11 bases, with 18 bases between them. In nucleotides, the CDR3 is TGTGCCAGCACGTTGGCCACTGAGGGGGCACCCCTCCACTTT. Amino acids: CASTLATEGAPLHF.

The V gene is TRBV6-5, the J gene TRBJ1-1; tentative D call: TRBD1 (6 bases). Trimming stripped 7 bases from V and 4 bases from J, with 16 bases between. Per the germline V gene, CDR1 is MNHEY and CDR2 is SVGAGI. This CDR3 has 14 residues. This chain's CDR3 is CASTRGGAVTEAFF. The DNA of the CDR3 is TGTGCCAGCACCCGAGGGGGGGCCGTCACTGAAGCTTTCTTT.

In its sample, this clone was seen once. V usage is TRBV7-6 and J usage is TRBJ1-4; 9 bases agree with TRBD1. The CDR3 contains 17 residues. With 1 base clipped from V and 0 bases from J, the junction kept 3 bases outside the gene matches. Germline-derived CDR1 and CDR2 are SGHVS and FNYEAQ. The CDR3 DNA reads TGTGCCAGCAGCTTAGGACAGGGGGGTTCAACTAATGAAAAACTGTTTTTT. It encodes CASSLGQGGSTNEKLFF.

The V call is TRBV7-9, the J call TRBJ2-1; TRBD2 aligns across 12 bases. This CDR3 spans 16 amino acids. V gave up 0 bases and J gave up 5 bases; unmatched junction bases: 2. CDR1 SEHNR and CDR2 FQNEAQ come from the germline V gene (reference sequence). This chain's CDR3 is CASSLASSGRDNEQFF. In nucleotides, the CDR3 is TGTGCCAGCAGCTTAGCTTCTAGCGGGAGGGACAATGAGCAGTTCTTC.

The chain combines TRBV4-1 with TRBJ1-1; D is uncertain. The germline V gene has CDR1 MGHRA and CDR2 YSYEKL. Trimming cost V 1 base and J 0 bases, with 3 bases left between them. The CDR3 has 13 amino acids. Here the CDR3 DNA reads TGCGCCAGCAGCCAAGGAGTGAACACTGAAGCTTTCTTT. Its translation is CASSQGVNTEAFF.

The chain links TRBV24-1 to TRBJ2-1; 7 bases agree with TRBD1. Germline V CDR1 and CDR2: KGHDR, SFDVKD. V trimming: 9 bases; J trimming: 9 bases; junction bases outside the gene matches: 1. The CDR3 consists of 10 residues. CDR3 bases: TGTGCCACCGGACAGGTTGAGCAGTTCTTC. It codes for CATGQVEQFF.

This chain connects TRBV18 to TRBJ1-4, with 10 bases matching TRBD1. Per germline, CDR1 KGHSH and CDR2 LQKENI. The CDR3 extends over 15 amino acids. Trimming removed 6 bases from V and 6 bases from J; junction bases left unmatched: 7. The CDR3 coding sequence is TGTGCCAGCTCTTACGGACAGGGGGAAGATGAAAAACTGTTTTTT. Protein: CASSYGQGEDEKLFF.

Written as DNA, the CDR3 is TGTGCCAGCTCACTGCGGGGGGGCCTCACAGATACGCAGTATTTT. It encodes CASSLRGGLTDTQYF. The gene calls are TRBV18 and TRBJ2-3; TRBD2 agrees at 9 bases. V dropped 4 bases and J dropped 2; count of bases not matched to a gene: 4. The CDR3 covers 15 residues. The germline V gene encodes CDR1 KGHSH and CDR2 LQKENI.

V is TRBV18 and J is TRBJ1-1, with no clear D. This CDR3 contains 13 residues. The ends were cut back, 4 bases at V and 1 base at J, with 7 bases in the middle. Germline CDR1 and CDR2: KGHSH and LQKENI. The CDR3 reads CASSHGRNTEAFF. The DNA for the CDR3 is TGTGCCAGCTCACACGGGAGGAACACTGAAGCTTTCTTT.

V usage is TRBV4-2 and J usage is TRBJ2-5; TRBD2 matches at 7 bases. This CDR3 comprises 13 residues. Losses at the gene ends were 4 bases for V and 7 bases for J; bases not matched to a gene: 6. CDR1 is LGHNA, CDR2 YNFKEQ, per germline. CDR3 residues: CASSLSGGVTQYF. CDR3 coding DNA: TGTGCCAGCAGCCTCTCTGGGGGGGTGACCCAGTACTTC.

The J gene is TRBJ2-1, the V gene TRBV2; D uncertain. Trimming shortened V by 7 bases and J by 2 bases, and 12 bases separated the two germline ends. Looked up from germline, CDR1 is SNHLY and CDR2 is FYNNEI. The CDR3 runs 14 residues. The CDR3 is CASTENPPYNEQFF. The CDR3 DNA reads TGTGCCAGCACCGAGAACCCCCCCTACAATGAGCAGTTCTTC. Supplemented by reference TRBV2 and TRBJ2-1, the full variable domain reads EPEVTQTPSHQVTQMGQEVILRCVPISNHLYFYWYRQILGQKVEFLVSFYNNEISEKSEIFDDQFSVERPDGSNFTLKIRSTKLEDSAMYFCASTENPPYNEQFFGPGTRLTVL.

This clone has just one count. J is TRBJ2-2 and V is TRBV18; 10 nucleotides match TRBD2. This CDR3 contains 15 residues. The V gene end was trimmed by 2 bases and the J gene end by 6 bases; junction bases not matched to a gene: 3. The germline V gene encodes CDR1 KGHSH and CDR2 LQKENI. CDR3 residues: CASSPTSGTPGELFF. CDR3 bases: TGTGCCAGCTCACCAACTAGCGGGACCCCCGGGGAGCTGTTTTTT.

J is TRBJ1-3 and V is TRBV23-1; D perhaps matches TRBD1 (5 bases). TRBV23-1 is given ORF status, its function remaining uncertain. The V and J ends lost 7 bases and 0 bases respectively, with 13 bases between them. CDR3 length: 15 residues. CDR3 protein: CASKGRRHSGNTIYF. The CDR3 DNA sequence: TGCGCCAGCAAGGGGCGGCGCCACTCTGGAAACACCATATATTTT.

The chain recombines TRBV10-3 with TRBJ1-6; 7 positions agree with TRBD1. Germline values: CDR1 ENHRY, CDR2 SYGVKD. Trimming at V came to 1 base and at J to 10 bases, leaving 7 bases not matched to a gene. The CDR3 is 15 residues long. For the CDR3, the DNA is TGTGCCATCAGTGAGTTCAGGGGGAGCGGCTCACCCCTCCACTTT. This gives the protein CAISEFRGSGSPLHF.